Sequencing of this T cell receptor (beta chain) was carried out in a study of blood T cells in healthy people across ages. Study findings and constraints: Both higher diversity and more naive CD4+ cells marked long-lived donors when set against aged donors.

As concerns this clonotype: What it binds is not known.

Primed by a sample-barcoded 5' primer and a J-beta primer mix, a second PCR proceeded for about 6 to 12 cycles. Every cDNA molecule bore a tag from a template-switch adaptor containing 12 random nucleotides. MiXCR was run by TCRdb on the 5' RACE reads, yielding one entry per CDR3 protein. The table records 1.6 million or so distinct CDR3 sequences, 30% to 40% of them present only once. Germline V gene lookup returns CDR1 LGHDT and CDR2 YNNKEL (reference sequence). Trimming took 5 bases from V and 7 from J; bases not matched to a gene: 8. There are 13 residues in the CDR3. The TCR comes from a young woman in good health. The gene calls are TRBV3-1 and TRBJ2-7, with TRBD1 identical over 7 bases. Sequencing was done on a sample of blood. The DNA of the CDR3 is TGTGCCAGCAGCTACACAGGGGCTCGGGAGCAGTACTTC. Translation gives CASSYTGAREQYF.